This T cell receptor (beta chain) emerged from a study of CD8 T cells in Susac syndrome. Reverse transcription of about 0.5 to 1 ug RNA used random hexamers. The immunoSEQ assay covered 54 Vbeta and 13 Jbeta segments for CDR3. TCRdb redid the calling of the immunoSEQ multiplex PCR reads with MiXCR, one entry per CDR3 protein. In the table there are 150,000 to 160,000 distinct CDR3 sequences, around 95% of which are singletons. CDR3 length equals 15 residues. The V gene's germline CDR1 is SGHNT and CDR2 YYREEE (reference sequence). V was clipped by 1 base and J by 3 bases, with 14 bases between them. V gene TRBV5-4 combines with J gene TRBJ2-7; D remains unclear. The receptor was derived from a human donor with multiple sclerosis. The sample was CD8+ T cells from PBMCs. The CDR3 bases are TGTGCCAGCAGCTTGTGGCCTCCCCTCGGCTACGAGCAGTACTTC. This codes for CASSLWPPLGYEQYF.